This TCR beta chain was documented in a study of CD8 T cells in Susac syndrome. Random hexamers were used to reverse transcribe an amount of about 0.45 to 1 ug RNA. Amplification of TCR beta CDR3 by immunoSEQ multiplex PCR spanned 54 Vbeta and 13 Jbeta. TCRdb analysed the immunoSEQ multiplex PCR reads with MiXCR anew, one entry per CDR3 protein. The sample holds approximately 180,000 distinct CDR3 sequences, under 97% seen once. Peripheral blood CD8+ and CD4+ T cells were profiled by TCR beta sequencing. Those who served as multiple sclerosis controls were treatment-naive patients with stable or active relapsing-remitting disease. Both CD4+ and CD8+ T cells were negatively isolated, and TEMRA cells underwent FACS enrichment. CDR1 is KGHDR and CDR2 is SFDVKD in the germline V gene. The CDR3 length is 17 residues. V shed 7 bases and J 2 bases; nucleotides not matched to a gene: 14.

The J gene is TRBJ2-3, the V gene TRBV24-1, with 7 bases fitting TRBD1. The clonotype was recovered from a human donor with multiple sclerosis. Sample: CD4+ T cells from PBMCs. The CDR3: CATSTTRGQELTDTQYF. In DNA, the CDR3 is TGTGCCACCAGCACGACCCGCGGACAGGAACTCACAGATACGCAGTATTTT.